The 27 T cell receptor beta chains listed next were all sequenced from one sample in a study of regulatory T cells in long-lasting Graves disease. Assembly of TCR beta libraries relied on iRepertoire HTBI primers together with Arm-PCR of CDR3 regions. TCRdb itself ran the multiplex PCR reads through MiXCR, one entry per CDR3 protein. In the table there are a few hundred thousand distinct CDR3 sequences, about 10% of which are singletons. Time point in this sample: newly diagnosed GD, antithyroid drugs for less than 3 months. The TCR library was made from RNA extracted from PBMCs. The sample also formed part of further work on T cells in Graves' hyperthyroidism and ophthalmopathy.

The starting material was peripheral blood mononuclear cells (PBMCs), obtained at new diagnosis, from a patient treated with antithyroid drugs. Source of these receptors: a woman aged 18-29 years with Graves disease.

Worth noting for this clonotype: It differs at one base from a far larger clone, so likely a read error. The chain combines TRBV12-3 or TRBV12-4 with TRBJ2-2; D may correspond to TRBD1 or TRBD2 (5 bases each). CDR3 length equals 17 residues. CDR3 in amino acids: CASSPLRLAGNTGELVF. The CDR3 region has the DNA TGTGCCAGCAGTCCCCTGAGACTTGCAGGGAACACCGGGGAGCTGGTTTTT.

This clonotype came up many times. The CDR3 spells CASSRVGGEAFF. For the CDR3, the DNA is TGCGCCAGCAGCCGAGTGGGAGGGGAAGCTTTCTTT. This chain joins TRBV4-3 and TRBJ1-1; D gene unclear. V was shortened by 4 bases and J by 8 bases, with 11 bases between the two germline ends. The CDR3 has 12 residues. Germline V gene data show CDR1 as LGHNA and CDR2 as YSLEER.

This clonotype was picked up a small number of times. The CDR3 DNA sequence: TGCAGCGTTCAAGTACGGGGCGGGACGGATTATGGCTACACCTTC. Translated, it gives CSVQVRGGTDYGYTF. The J gene is TRBJ1-2, the V gene TRBV29-1, with a tentative D call TRBD1 (5 bases). Trimming left V 5 bases short and J 5 bases short, with 21 bases between. CDR1 and CDR2 (germline): SQVTM, ANQGSEA. The CDR3 covers 15 residues.

In its sample, this clonotype was seen a few times. The rearrangement links TRBV7-2 to TRBJ1-1; D not certain. V lost 8 bases and J lost 1, with 11 bases in between. The CDR3 extends over 13 amino acids. Germline CDR1 and CDR2: SGHTA and FQGNSA. The CDR3 sequence is CASGSYTNTEAFF. The CDR3 coding sequence is TGTGCCAGCGGCAGTTATACGAACACTGAAGCTTTCTTT.

As to this clonotype: This could be a read error, since a much larger clone is one nucleotide away. The chain has TRBV6-2 or TRBV6-3 and TRBJ2-5; 8 bases line up with TRBD1. This CDR3 spans 10 amino acids. CDR1 MNHEY and CDR2 SVGEGT come from the germline V gene. The J segment lost 11 bases and the V segment lost 6 bases, leaving 2 bases of the junction unmatched. CDR3: CASRDREQYF. The CDR3, as DNA: TGTGCCAGCAGGGACAGGGAGCAGTACTTC.

In its sample, this clonotype was seen many times. This sequence joins TRBV7-2 and TRBJ2-1; the D is unclear. Trimming stripped 1 base from V and 12 bases from J, with 16 bases between. The CDR3 is 14 amino acids. Looked up from germline, CDR1 is SGHTA and CDR2 is FQGNSA. The CDR3 DNA reads TGTGCCAGCAGCTTAGTGGACGGTAGCATCGTGCAGTTCTTC. Amino acids: CASSLVDGSIVQFF.

This clonotype was counted many times. The J gene is TRBJ1-1, the V gene TRBV12-3 or TRBV12-4, with D hard to call. With 3 bases removed from V and 0 bases from J, the gap between germline ends came to 8 bases. This CDR3 spans 14 amino acids. DNA for the CDR3: TGTGCCAGCAGTTTCCCGCCGGTGAACACTGAAGCTTTCTTT. This sequence encodes CASSFPPVNTEAFF.

This clonotype was seen at least ten times. V and J are TRBV12-3 or TRBV12-4 and TRBJ2-2; D remains ambiguous. The CDR3 is 13 residues long. V lost 2 bases and J lost 6, with 7 bases in between. The CDR3 DNA is TGTGCCAGCAGTTTATCAGCGTCCGGGGAGCTGTTTTTT. Its protein product is CASSLSASGELFF.

The rearrangement uses TRBV12-3 or TRBV12-4 and TRBJ2-1; D might be TRBD2 (5 bases). V was pared by 6 bases and J by 0 bases, with 18 bases between. This CDR3 is built from 17 residues. For the CDR3, the DNA is TGTGCCAGCAGCCCTGGACTGGACCAAAGCTCCTACAATGAGCAGTTCTTC. This encodes CASSPGLDQSSYNEQFF.

This clonotype has a count of ten or more. The rearrangement uses TRBV5-1 and TRBJ1-2; D might be TRBD1 (5 bases). V gave up 4 bases and J gave up 8 bases, with 18 bases separating them. Germline V gene data show CDR1 as SGHRS and CDR2 as YFSETQ. This CDR3 region has 14 residues. The DNA of the CDR3 is TGCGCCAGCAGCCTTCCGGACACACCGGGGGGCTACACCTTC. It codes for CASSLPDTPGGYTF.

This clonotype was picked up many times. The J gene is TRBJ1-2, the V gene TRBV12-3 or TRBV12-4; the D is unclear. V shed 1 base and J shed 4 bases, with 10 bases lying between them. The CDR3 runs 14 residues. CDR3 residues: CASSLEQPFYGYTF. The CDR3 coding sequence is TGTGCCAGCAGTTTAGAACAGCCCTTCTATGGCTACACCTTC.

Of note for this clonotype: An end of the junction differs from the germline gene, which may be a read error. The chain links TRBV7-9 to TRBJ1-4, with a tentative D call TRBD1 (5 bases). The CDR3 is 16 amino acids. CDR1 and CDR2 from the germline V gene are SEHNR and FQNEAQ (reference sequence). This chain's CDR3 is CAGSLAQPGASQKLFF. CDR3 DNA sequence: TGTGCCGGCAGCTTAGCCCAACCCGGGGCATCCCAAAAACTGTTTTTT.

Many counts were recorded for this clonotype. The V gene is TRBV5-4, the J gene TRBJ2-1; the match to TRBD2 covers 15 bases. Germline lookup yields CDR1 SGHNT and CDR2 YYREEE (reference sequence). The CDR3 totals 16 residues. J lost 10 bases, V lost 4 bases, and 9 bases had no gene match. This chain's CDR3 is CASSPGLAGGRREQFF. The CDR3 nucleotides are TGTGCCAGCAGCCCAGGACTAGCGGGGGGGCGGCGGGAGCAGTTCTTC.

This clonotype was recorded at least ten times. The rearrangement uses TRBV28 and TRBJ1-1; D unresolved. From germline, CDR1 is MDHEN and CDR2 SYDVKM. V lost 6 bases to trimming and J lost 1 base, with 12 bases between them. The CDR3 is 14 residues long. The CDR3: CASRLTTGNTEAFF. In DNA form, the CDR3 reads TGTGCCAGCAGACTCACGACTGGGAACACTGAAGCTTTCTTT.

This clonotype was counted only a few times. The rearrangement uses TRBV6-1 and TRBJ2-1; 8 nucleotides match TRBD2. Trimming removed 5 bases from V and 0 bases from J; junction bases left unmatched: 9. CDR3 size: 17 residues. In germline, CDR1 is MNHNS, CDR2 SASEGT. The CDR3 DNA sequence: TGTGCCAGCAGTCTGTTGACGGGAGGGCCCTCCTACAATGAGCAGTTCTTC. Its translation is CASSLLTGGPSYNEQFF.

In its sample, this clonotype was seen a few times. This chain connects TRBV7-2 to TRBJ1-5, with D maybe TRBD1 (6 bases). Looked up from germline, CDR1 is SGHTA and CDR2 is FQGNSA. Trimming left V 3 bases short and J 5 bases short, with 20 bases between. CDR3 size: 17 residues. The CDR3 region is CASSLIGRGATYQPQHF. DNA for the CDR3: TGTGCCAGCAGCTTGATTGGTCGGGGGGCGACTTATCAGCCCCAGCATTTT.

V gene TRBV4-1 combines with J gene TRBJ1-6; a weak D match, TRBD1 (5 bases). V lost 0 bases, J lost 1 base, and 13 bases lay in between. Germline CDR1 and CDR2: MGHRA and YSYEKL. This CDR3 has 18 amino acids. The CDR3 DNA sequence: TGCGCCAGCAGCCAAGATCCAGGGTTTTATTCCTATAATTCACCCCTCCACTTT. Translation gives CASSQDPGFYSYNSPLHF.

This clonotype was counted at least ten times. A read error may produce the germline difference seen at one junction end. This rearrangement joins TRBV19 to TRBJ2-3, with D uncertain. The germline V gene encodes CDR1 LNHDA and CDR2 SQIVND (reference sequence). The CDR3 runs 15 residues. CDR3 bases: TGTGCGAGTAGGGCCAGGCGATCTAGCACAGATACGCAGTATTTT. Its translation is CASRARRSSTDTQYF.

This clonotype was counted many times. V is TRBV6-2 or TRBV6-3 and J is TRBJ1-6, with D unresolved. V was pared by 2 bases and J by 9 bases, with 11 bases between. CDR3 size: 14 residues. Germline V CDR1 and CDR2: MNHEY, SVGEGT. The CDR3 nucleotides are TGTGCCAGCAGTTACGAGGCAGTCGGTTCACCCCTCCACTTT. Translating gives CASSYEAVGSPLHF.

The rearrangement links TRBV28 to TRBJ2-7, with a weak D call TRBD2 (5 bases). V lost 10 bases to trimming and J lost 6 bases, with 19 bases between them. Germline CDR1 MDHEN, CDR2 SYDVKM. This CDR3 comprises 13 residues. The CDR3 bases are TGTGCCACCCGACTCGGGGTCCGGTCCGAGCAGTACTTC. Protein product: CATRLGVRSEQYF.

The sample holds many counts of this clonotype. The chain joins TRBV6-1 to TRBJ1-1; 7 bases match TRBD1. This CDR3 is built from 17 residues. Trimming removed 6 bases from V and 1 base from J; junction bases left unmatched: 14. CDR1 MNHNS and CDR2 SASEGT come from the germline V gene. CDR3 protein: CASSHPAPGTANTEAFF. In DNA, the CDR3 is TGTGCCAGCAGCCACCCTGCCCCCGGGACAGCGAACACTGAAGCTTTCTTT.

This clonotype was counted many times. V usage is TRBV2 and J usage is TRBJ2-1, with D perhaps matching TRBD1 (5 bases). This CDR3 spans 15 amino acids. Trimming took off 7 bases at V and 2 bases at J, with 15 bases between the two ends. Looked up from germline, CDR1 is SNHLY and CDR2 is FYNNEI. The CDR3 DNA is TGTGCCAGCAAACCTCAGGGTCGGACCTACAATGAGCAGTTCTTC. As protein: CASKPQGRTYNEQFF. Full variable domain (missing parts from reference TRBV2 and TRBJ2-1): EPEVTQTPSHQVTQMGQEVILRCVPISNHLYFYWYRQILGQKVEFLVSFYNNEISEKSEIFDDQFSVERPDGSNFTLKIRSTKLEDSAMYFCASKPQGRTYNEQFFGPGTRLTVL.

This clonotype was observed at least ten times. This chain connects TRBV15 to TRBJ1-6; D call uncertain. The length of the CDR3 is 14 residues. Between the trimmed V and J ends, which lost 0 bases and 8 bases, there was a span of 8 bases. CDR1 is LNHNV and CDR2 is YYDKDF in the germline V gene (reference sequence). This CDR3 is CATSRDTAYSPLHF. The DNA for the CDR3 is TGTGCCACCAGCAGAGATACAGCGTATTCACCCCTCCACTTT.

J is TRBJ1-1 and V is TRBV7-3; unclear D gene. From germline, CDR1 is SGHTA and CDR2 FQGTGA. The CDR3 is made up of 13 amino acids. V lost 5 bases and J 4 bases, leaving 11 bases between the germline ends. Written as DNA, the CDR3 is TGTGCCAGCAGCCCTATGGTGGGCACTGAAGCTTTCTTT. Translation: CASSPMVGTEAFF.

This clonotype has ten or more counts. This chain connects TRBV12-3 or TRBV12-4 to TRBJ1-5; TRBD1 is a possible D gene (5 bases). V was clipped by 7 bases and J by 3 bases, with 16 bases between them. The CDR3 sequence is 15 residues long. The CDR3 region has the DNA TGTGCCAGCACCCCGGAGAGGACAAACAATCAGCCCCAGCATTTT. It is translated as CASTPERTNNQPQHF.

The chain joins TRBV6-4 to TRBJ2-2; 7 bases map to TRBD2. CDR1 is MRHNA and CDR2 is SNTAGT in the germline V gene. V was pared by 7 bases and J by 2 bases, with 10 bases of the junction left unmatched. CDR3 length: 16 residues. As DNA, the CDR3 is TGTGCCAGCATCCCCGACCCGGGAGGAAACACCGGGGAGCTGTTTTTT. Protein sequence: CASIPDPGGNTGELFF.

This clonotype has more than one count but fewer than ten. The rearrangement uses TRBV3-1 and TRBJ2-2; no clear D. Germline loops: CDR1 LGHDT, CDR2 YNNKEL (reference sequence). The CDR3 has 13 amino acids. The V end was cut by 1 base, the J end by 6 bases, with 6 bases between. The CDR3 nucleotides are TGTGCCAGCAGCCAAGGATGGTCCGGGGAGCTGTTTTTT. Amino acid sequence: CASSQGWSGELFF.